This TCR beta chain appears in the sequencing data of a study of blood T cell repertoires in COVID-19. The overall study: Samples of COVID-19 (acute and convalescent) were obtained from the United States, Italy and Spain. T cells, B-cell-depleted T cells, or PBMCs supplied cDNA or gDNA.

In Seattle, patients joined the study during active infection and were tracked longitudinally. Germline V lookup: CDR1 SGHAT, CDR2 FQNNGV. The CDR3 runs 14 residues. The V gene lost 1 base and the J gene lost 4 bases, with 10 bases spanning the gap. The data were produced by immunoSEQ multiplex PCR, yet TCRdb's version contains in-frame clones alone and is incomplete. The data contain about 190,000 clones, around 76% of them singletons. The specimen was peripheral blood. This chain links TRBV11-2 with TRBJ2-5; possibly TRBD2 for D (6 bases). The TCR was taken from an older woman with COVID-19, enrolled during active disease. CDR3 sequence: CASSLGSGLETQYF. CDR3 in DNA: TGTGCCAGCAGCTTAGGGTCGGGACTAGAGACCCAGTACTTC.